This record covers a single T cell receptor beta chain. Antigen unknown. CDR1 LNHDA and CDR2 SQIVND come from the germline V gene (reference sequence). The V segment lost 3 bases and the J segment 9 bases; nucleotides outside the gene matches: 11. This CDR3 has 15 amino acids. This sample was included in a study of CD8 T cells in Susac syndrome. RNA amounts of roughly 0.45 to 1 ug underwent reverse transcription with random hexamers. The CDR3 of TCR beta was amplified by immunoSEQ multiplex PCR across 54 Vbeta and 13 Jbeta. TCRdb passed the immunoSEQ multiplex PCR reads through MiXCR, listing each CDR3 protein once. This sample has under 150,000 distinct CDR3 sequences, with 80% found just once. The multiple sclerosis controls were treatment-naive patients affected by stable or active relapsing-remitting disease. The study, taken as a whole, reports: An acknowledgment was made by the study that its TCR sequencing and HLA analysis involved relatively few individuals.

The clonotype comes from a human donor with multiple sclerosis. This chain joins TRBV19 and TRBJ2-1; TRBD1 agrees at 7 bases. Sequenced material: CD8+ T cells from PBMCs. The CDR3 spells CASSIPGQSNGEQFF. The DNA of the CDR3 is TGTGCCAGTAGTATCCCGGGACAGTCTAATGGTGAGCAGTTCTTC.